This entry lists 32 T cell receptor beta chains sequenced from one sample in a study of blood T cell repertoires in COVID-19. TCRdb keeps only in-frame clones here, not all; method: immunoSEQ multiplex PCR. The repertoire includes about 180,000 clones, roughly 81% of them detected once, and approximately 12% sits in the top ten. The material sequenced was peripheral blood. These receptors came from a woman aged 80 or over with COVID-19, enrolled during active disease.

Only a few counts were recorded for this clone. CDR3: CASSVRTSGDNEQFF. The CDR3 nucleotides are TGCGCCAGCAGCGTTAGGACTAGCGGAGACAATGAGCAGTTCTTC. The chain is built from TRBV5-1 and TRBJ2-1; TRBD2 matches at 10 bases. Germline lookup yields CDR1 SGHRS and CDR2 YFSETQ. The CDR3 spans 15 residues. V gave up 4 bases and J gave up 5 bases; unmatched junction bases: 6.

V gene TRBV6-5 combines with J gene TRBJ2-7; D may be TRBD2 (5 bases). This CDR3 has 13 amino acids. V was cut by 7 bases and J by 3 bases, with 13 bases left in between. From germline, CDR1 is MNHEY and CDR2 SVGAGI. In DNA form, the CDR3 reads TGTGCCAGCATCAACCTAGGGAGCTACGAGCAGTACTTC. Translation: CASINLGSYEQYF.

This rearrangement joins TRBV10-3 to TRBJ1-4, with 7 positions matching TRBD1. Trimming at V came to 2 bases and at J to 8 bases, leaving 5 bases not matched to a gene. Germline CDR1 and CDR2: ENHRY and SYGVKD. CDR3 length: 14 residues. CDR3 nucleotide sequence: TGTGCCATCAGTGAGGCCAGGGGGGAGGAAAAACTGTTTTTT. It translates to CAISEARGEEKLFF.

This chain connects TRBV2 to TRBJ2-5; a possible D gene is TRBD1 (5 bases). V dropped 7 bases and J dropped 5 bases, with 20 bases sitting between them. Germline CDR1 SNHLY, CDR2 FYNNEI. This CDR3 is built from 15 residues. The CDR3, as DNA: TGTGCCAGCACCGTAGGGGCCAGGGTGTTGGAGACCCAGTACTTC. Its protein is CASTVGARVLETQYF.

The J gene is TRBJ2-2, the V gene TRBV18, with D uncertain. The CDR3 has 14 residues. V was pared by 2 bases and J by 4 bases, with 8 bases between. CDR1 is KGHSH, CDR2 LQKENI, per germline. The CDR3 reads CASSPTRGTGELFF. Here the CDR3 DNA reads TGTGCCAGCTCACCAACGAGAGGCACCGGGGAGCTGTTTTTT.

This clone showed up just once. V is TRBV5-6 and J is TRBJ2-2; D unclear. Germline V gene sequence: CDR1 SGHDT, CDR2 YYEEEE. With 4 bases removed from V and 6 bases from J, the gap between germline ends came to 7 bases. The CDR3 has 12 residues. CDR3 residues: CASSANPGELFF. CDR3 bases: TGTGCCAGCAGCGCGAATCCCGGGGAGCTGTTTTTT.

The rearrangement links TRBV19 to TRBJ2-3; 9 positions match TRBD1. Germline CDR1 LNHDA, CDR2 SQIVND (reference sequence). Germline trimming cut 1 base from V and 0 bases from J; bases unmatched to any gene: 2. This CDR3 contains 16 residues. The CDR3 loop is CASSIGTGASTDTQYF. Written as DNA, the CDR3 is TGTGCCAGTAGTATAGGGACAGGGGCTAGCACAGATACGCAGTATTTT.

V gene TRBV28 combines with J gene TRBJ2-2, with D maybe TRBD1 (5 bases). The CDR3 runs to 16 residues. Germline V gives CDR1 MDHEN, CDR2 SYDVKM. V was clipped by 7 bases and J by 0 bases, with 15 bases between them. The CDR3 sequence: CASTLTDTTNTGELFF. The DNA of the CDR3 is TGTGCCAGCACTCTTACGGACACAACGAACACCGGGGAGCTGTTTTTT.

The chain joins TRBV19 to TRBJ1-4; D gene ambiguous. CDR3 size: 14 residues. V lost 4 bases to trimming and J lost 4 bases, with 10 bases between them. CDR1 and CDR2 (germline): LNHDA, SQIVND (reference sequence). In DNA, the CDR3 is TGTGCCAGTAGTAGTGGGAGGGTTAATGAAAAACTGTTTTTT. Translation: CASSSGRVNEKLFF.

J is TRBJ2-7 and V is TRBV11-2; 9 nucleotides align to TRBD1. This CDR3 contains 14 residues. The V and J ends lost 4 bases and 2 bases, in that order; junction bases with no gene match: 3. Germline V lookup: CDR1 SGHAT, CDR2 FQNNGV. The CDR3, as DNA: TGTGCCAGCAGCTGGGACAGGGAAGCCTACGAGCAGTACTTC. The encoded protein is CASSWDREAYEQYF.

The chain joins TRBV27 to TRBJ2-7; perhaps TRBD1 as D (6 bases). Germline CDR1 and CDR2: MNHEY and SMNVEV (reference sequence). V was trimmed by 1 base and J by 2 bases, leaving 9 bases between them. This CDR3 spans 14 amino acids. CDR3 nucleotides: TGTGCCAGCAGTTTATATGCAGGGGCCTACGAGCAGTACTTC. It encodes CASSLYAGAYEQYF.

A few counts support this clone. The chain uses TRBV7-2 and TRBJ1-6, with a possible D match to TRBD1 (6 bases). The CDR3 is 14 amino acids. In germline, CDR1 is SGHTA, CDR2 FQGNSA. V lost 3 bases, J lost 5 bases, and 8 bases lay in between. In nucleotides, the CDR3 is TGTGCCAGCAGCTTGAGGGGGAATAATTCACCCCTCCACTTT. Its translation: CASSLRGNNSPLHF.

In DNA, the CDR3 is TGTGCCAGCAGCCCGCGGGGGCCTTCCTACAATGAGCAGTTCTTC. Translation gives CASSPRGPSYNEQFF. V usage is TRBV14 and J usage is TRBJ2-1; possibly TRBD2 for D (7 bases). The CDR3 consists of 15 residues. Trimming left V 4 bases short and J 1 base short, with 11 bases between. The germline V gene has CDR1 SGHDN and CDR2 FVKESK. Together with reference TRBV14 and TRBJ2-1, the CDR3 gives the full variable domain: EAGVTQFPSHSVIEKGQTVTLRCDPISGHDNLYWYRRVMGKEIKFLLHFVKESKQDESGMPNNRFLAERTGGTYSTLKVQPAELEDSGVYFCASSPRGPSYNEQFFGPGTRLTVL.

The chain has TRBV7-3 and TRBJ2-2, with D hard to call. The germline V gene encodes CDR1 SGHTA and CDR2 FQGTGA. The CDR3 loop spans 15 amino acids. Trimming took off 1 base at V and 1 base at J, with 7 bases between the two ends. The CDR3 sequence: CASSLNTENTGELFF. DNA of the CDR3: TGTGCCAGCAGCTTAAATACAGAGAACACCGGGGAGCTGTTTTTT.

This chain uses TRBV15 with TRBJ1-1; 7 bases line up with TRBD1. The CDR3 runs 16 residues. J was trimmed by 0 bases and V by 5 bases; bases with no gene match: 9. Germline V gene lookup returns CDR1 LNHNV and CDR2 YYDKDF (reference sequence). The CDR3 spells CATSSGQVLMNTEAFF. CDR3 in DNA: TGTGCCACCAGCTCAGGACAGGTGTTGATGAACACTGAAGCTTTCTTT.

J is TRBJ2-3 and V is TRBV7-6; 9 bases are a match to TRBD2. Germline-derived CDR1 and CDR2 are SGHVS and FNYEAQ. CDR3 size: 15 residues. Germline trimming cut 6 bases from V and 3 bases from J; bases unmatched to any gene: 7. The CDR3 sequence: CASRREGRRTDTQYF. As DNA, the CDR3 is TGTGCCAGCAGGCGGGAGGGCCGTAGGACAGATACGCAGTATTTT.

The chain uses TRBV7-2 and TRBJ1-6, with D hard to call. This CDR3 has 15 amino acids. Germline CDR1 and CDR2: SGHTA and FQGNSA. V lost 5 bases, J lost 0 bases, and 8 bases lay in between. CDR3 bases: TGTGCCAGCAGCCAAGGGAGCTCCTATAATTCACCCCTCCACTTT. Residues: CASSQGSSYNSPLHF. Combining the CDR3 with reference TRBV7-2 and TRBJ1-6 gives the whole variable domain GAGVSQSPSNKVTEKGKDVELRCDPISGHTALYWYRQSLGQGLEFLIYFQGNSAPDKSGLPSDRFSAERTGGSVSTLTIQRTQQEDSAVYLCASSQGSSYNSPLHFGNGTRLTVT.

The chain uses TRBV11-2 and TRBJ2-4; no firm D call. The CDR3 extends over 15 amino acids. Trimming shortened V by 0 bases and J by 6 bases, and 12 bases separated the two germline ends. Germline loops: CDR1 SGHAT, CDR2 FQNNGV. The CDR3, as DNA: TGTGCCAGCAGCTTAGATGGGCACGTTGGAAACATTCAGTACTTC. This translates into CASSLDGHVGNIQYF. The entire variable domain, with the rest obtained from reference TRBV11-2 and TRBJ2-4, is as follows: EAGVAQSPRYKIIEKRQSVAFWCNPISGHATLYWYQQILGQGPKLLIQFQNNGVVDDSQLPKDRFSAERLKGVDSTLKIQPAKLEDSAVYLCASSLDGHVGNIQYFGAGTRLSVL.

V usage is TRBV5-1 and J usage is TRBJ2-3; the match to TRBD2 covers 8 bases. Trimming at V came to 2 bases and at J to 1 base, leaving 9 bases not matched to a gene. This CDR3 has 17 residues. CDR1 is SGHRS and CDR2 is YFSETQ in the germline V gene. DNA for the CDR3: TGCGCCAGCAGCTTAGTATACGGGGGGGCCGGCACAGATACGCAGTATTTT. Its protein is CASSLVYGGAGTDTQYF.

The chain recombines TRBV28 with TRBJ2-3, with D possibly matching TRBD1 (5 bases). This CDR3 contains 14 residues. Germline lookup yields CDR1 MDHEN and CDR2 SYDVKM. V dropped 6 bases and J dropped 0 bases, with 10 bases sitting between them. The CDR3 protein is CASRWGGSTDTQYF. In DNA, the CDR3 is TGTGCCAGCAGATGGGGCGGCAGCACAGATACGCAGTATTTT.

A few counts support this clone. This rearrangement joins TRBV28 to TRBJ2-6, with 9 nucleotides matching TRBD1. The V gene end was trimmed by 4 bases and the J gene end by 1 base; junction bases not matched to a gene: 5. The CDR3 totals 17 residues. Germline V CDR1 and CDR2: MDHEN, SYDVKM. The CDR3 DNA is TGTGCCAGCAGTTCCACAGGGGGCACTTCTGGGGCCAACGTCCTGACTTTC. Protein sequence: CASSSTGGTSGANVLTF.

The chain has TRBV27 and TRBJ2-5, with 9 bases lining up with TRBD2. The CDR3 loop spans 16 amino acids. V was pared by 4 bases and J by 3 bases, with 9 bases of the junction left unmatched. Germline V gene data show CDR1 as MNHEY and CDR2 as SMNVEV (reference sequence). CDR3 bases: TGTGCCAGCAGTTATGGGCCCGGGACTAGCAAAGAGACCCAGTACTTC. It encodes CASSYGPGTSKETQYF.

The chain is built from TRBV6-6 and TRBJ1-6; no definite D call. This CDR3 region has 16 residues. CDR1 and CDR2 (germline): MNHNY, SVGAGI (reference sequence). Between the trimmed V and J ends, which lost 2 bases and 0 bases, there was a span of 8 bases. This CDR3 is CASSYGQSSYNSPLHF. Written as DNA, the CDR3 is TGTGCCAGCAGTTACGGGCAGAGCTCCTATAATTCACCCCTCCACTTT.

This chain uses TRBV9 with TRBJ2-5, with D tentatively TRBD1 (6 bases). Trimming stripped 4 bases from V and 1 base from J, with 11 bases between. Germline assignment: CDR1 SGDLS and CDR2 YYNGEE. This CDR3 is 14 amino acids long. CDR3 sequence reads: CASSTGHLQETQYF. In nucleotides, the CDR3 is TGTGCCAGCAGCACGGGACACCTCCAAGAGACCCAGTACTTC.

The chain carries TRBV19 and TRBJ1-1; D might be TRBD1 (5 bases). V was pared by 6 bases and J by 0 bases, with 8 bases between. CDR3 length: 13 residues. Germline lookup yields CDR1 LNHDA and CDR2 SQIVND (reference sequence). The CDR3 is CASRVRVNTEAFF. The CDR3 region has the DNA TGTGCCAGTAGGGTCAGGGTGAACACTGAAGCTTTCTTT.

This clone was counted once. The rearrangement uses TRBV4-3 and TRBJ2-3; 11 nucleotides align to TRBD2. The junction had 6 bases not matched to a gene; V was cut back by 1 base and J by 6 bases. The V gene's germline CDR1 is LGHNA and CDR2 YSLEER. This CDR3 spans 16 amino acids. CDR3 sequence (DNA): TGCGCCAGCAGCCAAGTTACTAGCGGGGGATGGGATACGCAGTATTTT. It specifies CASSQVTSGGWDTQYF.

The J gene is TRBJ1-1, the V gene TRBV6-5; TRBD1 might be the D (6 bases). The ends were cut back, 4 bases at V and 4 bases at J, with 13 bases in the middle. Germline CDR1 reads MNHEY; CDR2 reads SVGAGI. The CDR3 has 14 residues. The CDR3 bases are TGTGCCAGCAGTTTTACGGGACACACCACTGAAGCTTTCTTT. It yields the protein CASSFTGHTTEAFF.

The rearrangement uses TRBV4-1 and TRBJ2-4; 7 bases match TRBD1. The CDR3 length is 17 residues. The germline CDR1 and CDR2 sequences are MGHRA and YSYEKL. Trimming cost V 1 base and J 8 bases; bases outside gene matches: 14. The CDR3 reads CASSQGGISRGKYIQYF. The CDR3 nucleotides read TGCGCCAGCAGCCAAGGGGGGATTAGCAGGGGGAAGTACATTCAGTACTTC.

This rearrangement joins TRBV4-2 to TRBJ1-2; possibly TRBD1 for D (5 bases). This CDR3 has 14 amino acids. In germline, CDR1 is LGHNA, CDR2 YNFKEQ. The V gene lost 0 bases and the J gene lost 7 bases, with 12 bases spanning the gap. DNA for the CDR3: TGTGCCAGCAGCCAAGAAAACAGCCAGGGTGGCTACACCTTC. Translated: CASSQENSQGGYTF.

The J gene is TRBJ2-3, the V gene TRBV28; tentative D call: TRBD2 (6 bases). This CDR3 has 16 amino acids. From germline, CDR1 is MDHEN and CDR2 SYDVKM. V was clipped by 5 bases and J by 0 bases, with 15 bases between them. For the CDR3, the DNA is TGTGCCAGCAGTCCCCCACGGGAGACTAGCACAGATACGCAGTATTTT. Translation gives CASSPPRETSTDTQYF.

This clone was counted a few times. The rearrangement uses TRBV29-1 and TRBJ1-1; weak D call: TRBD1 (5 bases). Trimming left V 4 bases short and J 3 bases short, with 12 bases between. Germline CDR1 and CDR2: SQVTM and ANQGSEA. The CDR3 consists of 13 residues. As DNA, the CDR3 is TGCAGCGTTGCGTACCAGGGCGACACTGAAGCTTTCTTT. Translated, it gives CSVAYQGDTEAFF. Full variable domain (remainder filled in from reference TRBV29-1 and TRBJ1-1): SAVISQKPSRDICQRGTSLTIQCQVDSQVTMMFWYRQQPGQSLTLIATANQGSEATYESGFVIDKFPISRPNLTFSTLTVSNMSPEDSSIYLCSVAYQGDTEAFFGQGTRLTVV.

This clone was found once. The V call is TRBV5-1, the J call TRBJ2-3, with 9 bases lining up with TRBD2. This CDR3 is 15 amino acids long. The trim removed 7 bases at V and 4 bases at J, leaving 10 bases unmatched. Per the germline V gene, CDR1 is SGHRS and CDR2 is YFSETQ. CDR3 region: CASHSLTSGPDTQYF. The DNA for the CDR3 is TGCGCCAGCCATTCTCTGACTAGCGGCCCAGATACGCAGTATTTT. The whole variable domain, remainder taken from reference TRBV5-1 and TRBJ2-3, is KAGVTQTPRYLIKTRGQQVTLSCSPISGHRSVSWYQQTPGQGLQFLFEYFSETQRNKGNFPGRFSGRQFSNSRSEMNVSTLELGDSALYLCASHSLTSGPDTQYFGPGTRLTVL.